A selection of T cell receptor beta chains follows, all from one sample in a study of T cell responses to AZD1222 COVID-19 vaccine. The assay was immunoSEQ multiplex PCR, and TCRdb's table has in-frame clones only and misses some. The sample has roughly 190,000 clones; about 89% are singletons. The sample was peripheral blood, taken 28 days after the second AZD1222 dose. The receptors originated from an adult who received the AZD1222 COVID-19 vaccine. Both conserved end residues are part of each CDR3. D genes are given only for firm matches. Expanded clones get a size class; other rows say once, few or many, or leave the size out.

V gene: TRBV12-3/TRBV12-4
D gene: .
CDR3 length: 12
J gene: TRBJ1-1
clone size: .
CDR3 DNA: TGTGCCAGCAGTTTCTGGGGCACTGAAGCTTTCTTT
CDR3 protein: CASSFWGTEAFF

V gene: TRBV7-8
D gene: .
CDR3 length: 13
J gene: TRBJ2-1
clone size: .
CDR3 DNA: TGTGCCAGCAGCTTAATACCAAACAATGAGCAGTTCTTC
CDR3 protein: CASSLIPNNEQFF

V gene: TRBV3-1/TRBV3-2
D gene: TRBD1
CDR3 length: 17
J gene: TRBJ2-3
clone size: .
CDR3 DNA: TGTGCCAGCAGCCAAGCTTATATGGACAGGGGGCGAGATACGCAGTATTTT
CDR3 protein: CASSQAYMDRGRDTQYF

V gene: TRBV6-1
D gene: TRBD2
CDR3 length: 17
J gene: TRBJ2-1
clone size: .
CDR3 DNA: TGTGCCAGCAGTGATTCACTCGCGGGAGGGCCATTTGATGAGCAGTTCTTC
CDR3 protein: CASSDSLAGGPFDEQFF

V gene: TRBV3-1/TRBV3-2
D gene: TRBD1
CDR3 length: 14
J gene: TRBJ1-6
clone size: .
CDR3 DNA: TGTGCCAGCAGCCTAGAGACAGGGGGATCGACCCTCCACTTT
CDR3 protein: CASSLETGGSTLHF

V gene: TRBV4-3
D gene: TRBD2
CDR3 length: 15
J gene: TRBJ2-7
clone size: few
CDR3 DNA: TGCGCCAGCAGCCAAGATCGAGGGATCGGGGGGGAGCAGTACTTC
CDR3 protein: CASSQDRGIGGEQYF

V gene: TRBV28
D gene: .
CDR3 length: 17
J gene: TRBJ1-6
clone size: .
CDR3 DNA: TGTGCCAGCAGTTTAGGGATAGGGGGACCGGGCAATTCACCCCTCCACTTT
CDR3 protein: CASSLGIGGPGNSPLHF

V gene: TRBV2
D gene: .
CDR3 length: 12
J gene: TRBJ2-2
clone size: .
CDR3 DNA: TGTGCCAGCAGTGATGAGGGCGGGGAGCTGTTTTTT
CDR3 protein: CASSDEGGELFF

V gene: TRBV28
D gene: .
CDR3 length: 16
J gene: TRBJ1-6
clone size: .
CDR3 DNA: TGTGCCAGCAGACTCCCCGGGGACGTGTATAATTCACCCCTCCACTTT
CDR3 protein: CASRLPGDVYNSPLHF

V gene: TRBV27
D gene: TRBD1
CDR3 length: 14
J gene: TRBJ2-7
clone size: .
CDR3 DNA: TGTGCCAGCAGTTTTGACAGGGACAGGAGCGAGCAGTACTTC
CDR3 protein: CASSFDRDRSEQYF

V gene: TRBV6-2/TRBV6-3
D gene: .
CDR3 length: 12
J gene: TRBJ1-1
clone size: .
CDR3 DNA: TGTGCCAGCAGTTACTCGTTGAGTGGAGCTTTCTTT
CDR3 protein: CASSYSLSGAFF

V gene: TRBV19
D gene: TRBD1
CDR3 length: 14
J gene: TRBJ2-3
clone size: few
CDR3 DNA: TGTGCCACCTCAAACAGGGGACCAGCAGATACGCAGTATTTT
CDR3 protein: CATSNRGPADTQYF

V gene: TRBV28
D gene: .
CDR3 length: 18
J gene: TRBJ1-2
clone size: .
CDR3 DNA: TGTGCCAGCAGTTCCTTCCCCCTTCGGAAGGGATCCAACTATGGCTACACCTTC
CDR3 protein: CASSSFPLRKGSNYGYTF

V gene: TRBV14
D gene: TRBD1
CDR3 length: 16
J gene: TRBJ1-3
clone size: few
CDR3 DNA: TGTGCCAGCAGCCCCCGACAGGGAAGCACTGGAAACACCATATATTTT
CDR3 protein: CASSPRQGSTGNTIYF

V gene: TRBV7-3
D gene: .
CDR3 length: 13
J gene: TRBJ1-2
clone size: once
CDR3 DNA: TGTGCCAGCAGCCCAACCGGGACACCCCCCTACACCTTC
CDR3 protein: CASSPTGTPPYTF

V gene: TRBV6-5
D gene: .
CDR3 length: 15
J gene: TRBJ1-5
clone size: .
CDR3 DNA: TGTGCCAGCACCTGGAATCGGGGGTCCAATCAGCCCCAGCATTTT
CDR3 protein: CASTWNRGSNQPQHF

V gene: TRBV3-1/TRBV3-2
D gene: .
CDR3 length: 12
J gene: TRBJ1-2
clone size: once
CDR3 DNA: TGTGCCAGCAGCCAAGAACCCTATGGCTACACCTTC
CDR3 protein: CASSQEPYGYTF

V gene: TRBV19
D gene: .
CDR3 length: 14
J gene: TRBJ1-5
clone size: .
CDR3 DNA: TGTGCCACCAAAGACCAGGGTTACGATCAGCCCCAGCATTTT
CDR3 protein: CATKDQGYDQPQHF

V gene: TRBV27
D gene: .
CDR3 length: 12
J gene: TRBJ1-1
clone size: few
CDR3 DNA: TGTGCCAGCAAACAGGGAAGGGGGGAGGCTTTCTTT
CDR3 protein: CASKQGRGEAFF

V gene: TRBV29-1
D gene: TRBD1
CDR3 length: 15
J gene: TRBJ1-2
clone size: .
CDR3 DNA: TGCAGCGTCCGCACCGGGACAGGGTACTCCTATGGCTACACCTTC
CDR3 protein: CSVRTGTGYSYGYTF

V gene: TRBV7-9
D gene: TRBD1
CDR3 length: 14
J gene: TRBJ1-2
clone size: .
CDR3 DNA: TGTGCCAGCAGCTCGACAGGGCCGTTTAATGGCTACACCTTC
CDR3 protein: CASSSTGPFNGYTF

V gene: TRBV5-1
D gene: .
CDR3 length: 14
J gene: TRBJ1-5
clone size: .
CDR3 DNA: TGCGCCAGCAGCTTAATACCAAGCAGGCAGCCCCAGCATTTT
CDR3 protein: CASSLIPSRQPQHF

V gene: TRBV7-3
D gene: .
CDR3 length: 17
J gene: TRBJ1-3
clone size: once
CDR3 DNA: TGTGCCAGCAGCTTATACCCTGGGGCCGGACCTGGAAACACCATATATTTT
CDR3 protein: CASSLYPGAGPGNTIYF

V gene: TRBV9
D gene: TRBD1
CDR3 length: 15
J gene: TRBJ1-6
clone size: .
CDR3 DNA: TGTGCCAGCAGCCAAAGGACAGGGCATAATTCACCCCTCCACTTT
CDR3 protein: CASSQRTGHNSPLHF

V gene: TRBV30
D gene: .
CDR3 length: 13
J gene: TRBJ1-5
clone size: .
CDR3 DNA: TGTGCCTGGAGTCACAAAAAAATACAGCCCCAGCATTTT
CDR3 protein: CAWSHKKIQPQHF

V gene: TRBV10-1
D gene: .
CDR3 length: 10
J gene: TRBJ2-5
clone size: .
CDR3 DNA: TGCGCCAGCAGTGAGGAGACCCAGTACTTC
CDR3 protein: CASSEETQYF

V gene: TRBV3-1/TRBV3-2
D gene: TRBD2
CDR3 length: 14
J gene: TRBJ2-1
clone size: .
CDR3 DNA: TGTGCCAGCAGCCTTAGCGGGAGGGGCAATGAGCAGTTCTTC
CDR3 protein: CASSLSGRGNEQFF

V gene: TRBV27
D gene: .
CDR3 length: 15
J gene: TRBJ1-1
clone size: .
CDR3 DNA: TGTGCCAGCAGTGGACAGCACCCCATGAACACTGAAGCTTTCTTT
CDR3 protein: CASSGQHPMNTEAFF

V gene: TRBV24-1
D gene: TRBD1
CDR3 length: 18
J gene: TRBJ2-1
clone size: .
CDR3 DNA: TGTGCCACCAGTCGTTTGGGGGTGGGACAGGGAGCCTACAATGAGCAGTTCTTC
CDR3 protein: CATSRLGVGQGAYNEQFF

V gene: TRBV28
D gene: TRBD1
CDR3 length: 18
J gene: TRBJ2-7
clone size: .
CDR3 DNA: TGTGCCAGCAGTTTGTGGGCTTCGGGACAGGGGACCGGATACGAGCAGTACTTC
CDR3 protein: CASSLWASGQGTGYEQYF

V gene: TRBV5-1
D gene: TRBD1
CDR3 length: 14
J gene: TRBJ2-3
clone size: .
CDR3 DNA: TGCGCCAGCAGCTACGGGACAGGGGCAGATACGCAGTATTTT
CDR3 protein: CASSYGTGADTQYF

V gene: TRBV27
D gene: .
CDR3 length: 17
J gene: TRBJ2-2
clone size: .
CDR3 DNA: TGTGCCAGCAGTTTATCGGGGGGGGCTTCGGACACCGGGGAGCTGTTTTTT
CDR3 protein: CASSLSGGASDTGELFF

V gene: TRBV29-1
D gene: .
CDR3 length: 12
J gene: TRBJ2-3
clone size: .
CDR3 DNA: TGCAGCGTACCCGGACCGTCGGGTACGCAGTATTTT
CDR3 protein: CSVPGPSGTQYF

V gene: TRBV24-1
D gene: .
CDR3 length: 15
J gene: TRBJ1-5
clone size: .
CDR3 DNA: TGTGCCACCAGTGATTCGCGAGGGACGGGACAGCCCCAGCATTTT
CDR3 protein: CATSDSRGTGQPQHF

V gene: TRBV3-1/TRBV3-2
D gene: .
CDR3 length: 14
J gene: TRBJ1-2
clone size: .
CDR3 DNA: TGTGCCAGCAGCCCGGGCCAACAGGTTTGGGGCTACACCTTC
CDR3 protein: CASSPGQQVWGYTF

V gene: TRBV28
D gene: TRBD1
CDR3 length: 13
J gene: TRBJ1-2
clone size: once
CDR3 DNA: TGTGCCAGCACTCGCGACAGGGCGAATGGCTACACCTTC
CDR3 protein: CASTRDRANGYTF

V gene: TRBV19
D gene: .
CDR3 length: 14
J gene: TRBJ1-5
clone size: .
CDR3 DNA: TGTGCCAGTACATCCATTGGGGTTAATCAGCCCCAGCATTTT
CDR3 protein: CASTSIGVNQPQHF

V gene: TRBV5-5
D gene: .
CDR3 length: 12
J gene: TRBJ2-7
clone size: .
CDR3 DNA: TGTGCCAGCAGCTTGTGGGGCGACGAGCAGTACTTC
CDR3 protein: CASSLWGDEQYF